Sequencing of this T cell receptor beta chain was carried out in a study of brain T cells in children with intractable seizures. A word on this clone: The antigen remains unidentified.

The V and J ends lost 1 base and 3 bases respectively, with 13 bases between them. Germline V lookup: CDR1 SGHNT, CDR2 YENEEA. The CDR3 is made up of 15 amino acids. TCRdb's table, derived via immunoSEQ multiplex PCR, lists solely in-frame clones and lacks some. The sample has around 100,000 clones; 94% are singletons. Whole-study results and caveats: HCMV serostatus was not known, and viral specificity came from CDR3 similarity only.

At least one anti-epileptic drug was given before surgery. This sequence was found in a boy under two years old with hemimegalencephaly and intractable seizures. The chain combines TRBV11-3 with TRBJ2-7, with TRBD1 as a possible D gene (5 bases). Sequencing was performed on peripheral blood, taken at surgery. The CDR3 sequence: CASSLGWQGVYEQYF. CDR3 in DNA: TGTGCCAGCAGCTTAGGGTGGCAGGGTGTCTACGAGCAGTACTTC.